One TCR beta chain is described in this entry. The data originate from a study of blood T cell repertoires in COVID-19. Study in general: Samples representing acute and convalescent COVID-19 were sourced from the United States, Italy and Spain. T cells, B-cell-depleted T cells, or PBMCs supplied cDNA or gDNA.

Original handling: Amplification with reference gene primers provided the estimates of nucleated cell counts. Produced via immunoSEQ multiplex PCR; TCRdb's table is partial and in-frame only. The V and J calls and clone size come from that table; D and trimming were worked out from the DNA. The sample has about 140,000 clones, about 86% seen once; the top ten hold roughly 8.2%. Germline V lookup: CDR1 SQVTM, CDR2 ANQGSEA. J was trimmed by 0 bases and V by 8 bases; bases with no gene match: 7. The CDR3 covers 14 residues. This rearrangement joins TRBV29-1 to TRBJ1-2, with 9 bases aligning to TRBD1. Sequencing was carried out using peripheral blood. The origin of this receptor is a human donor in a cohort sampled during active COVID-19. CDR3 protein: CSTIRTGANYGYTF. The CDR3 region has the DNA TGCAGCACAATACGGACAGGGGCTAACTATGGCTACACCTTC.